Listed below are T cell receptor beta chains from one sample, sequenced in a study of T cells after yellow fever vaccination. MiXCR was run by TCRdb on the 5' RACE reads, yielding one entry per CDR3 protein. The data show hundreds of thousands of distinct CDR3 sequences, around 20% seen once. Sample: PBMCs, taken before the yellow fever booster vaccination. These receptors were obtained from a man younger than 35 who received the YFV17D yellow fever vaccine. The CDR3 runs from the conserved cysteine through the conserved F or W. D genes are given only for firm matches. Only part of the rows carry a size: once, few, many, or a class if the clone is expanded.

>few|.|TRBV6-5|TRBJ1-3
CASGLRSSGNTIYF
TGTGCCAGCGGCTTGAGGAGCTCTGGAAACACCATATATTTT
>many|.|TRBV20-1|TRBJ2-1
CSATSGGSEQFF
TGCAGTGCTACCAGCGGTGGGAGCGAGCAGTTCTTC
>.|.|TRBV6-2/TRBV6-3|TRBJ2-3
CASSYRERSTDTQYF
TGTGCCAGCAGTTACCGGGAACGGAGCACAGATACGCAGTATTTT
>.|.|TRBV4-3|TRBJ2-1
CASSQTFSGGRWQFF
TGCGCCAGCAGCCAGACCTTCTCCGGGGGTCGATGGCAGTTCTTC
>few|.|TRBV7-9|TRBJ2-7
CASSHGTVSYEQYF
TGTGCCAGCAGCCACGGGACGGTCTCCTACGAGCAGTACTTC
>.|.|TRBV6-2/TRBV6-3|TRBJ1-2
CASSRQNHGYTF
TGTGCCAGCAGTCGACAGAACCATGGCTACACCTTC
>few|.|TRBV25-1|TRBJ2-6
CASSPRSGHSSGANVLTF
TGTGCCAGCAGTCCCCGCAGTGGACACAGCTCTGGGGCCAACGTCCTGACTTTC
>.|.|TRBV20-1|TRBJ2-5
CSAPGLALVRETQYF
TGCAGTGCTCCCGGTCTAGCATTGGTGCGTGAGACCCAGTACTTC
>.|TRBD1|TRBV4-3|TRBJ2-1
CASSPDRGGEQFF
TGCGCCAGCAGCCCGGACAGGGGTGGTGAGCAGTTCTTC
>few|TRBD1|TRBV12-3/TRBV12-4|TRBJ1-1
CASSRQGVAAEAFF
TGTGCCAGCAGCCGACAGGGGGTCGCGGCTGAAGCTTTCTTT
>once|.|TRBV28|TRBJ2-1
CASKGHPTHEQFF
TGTGCCAGCAAGGGGCATCCAACGCATGAGCAGTTCTTC
>few|TRBD1|TRBV28|TRBJ1-2
CASSRTGGGYGYTF
TGTGCCAGCAGTCGAACAGGGGGCGGCTATGGCTACACCTTC
>few|TRBD1|TRBV6-6|TRBJ1-2
CASSYEPGQVYGYTF
TGTGCCAGCAGTTACGAACCGGGACAGGTCTATGGCTACACCTTC
>.|.|TRBV27|TRBJ1-6
CASSLPGALSPLHF
TGTGCCAGCAGTTTACCGGGGGCATTATCACCCCTCCACTTT
>few|.|TRBV29-1|TRBJ1-2
CSVERPSGTGYTF
TGCAGCGTAGAACGTCCTTCCGGTACTGGCTACACCTTC
>few|TRBD1|TRBV20-1|TRBJ1-2
CSAATGVHGYTF
TGCAGTGCTGCCACAGGGGTTCATGGCTACACCTTC
>.|.|TRBV4-3|TRBJ1-2
CASSQERQGMYLANYGYTF
TGCGCCAGCAGCCAAGAGAGGCAGGGGATGTATCTAGCTAACTATGGCTACACCTTC
>.|TRBD2|TRBV7-2|TRBJ2-1
CASGTSGDYNEQFF
TGTGCCAGCGGGACTAGCGGGGACTACAATGAGCAGTTCTTC
>few|.|TRBV3-1|TRBJ1-2
CASSQDRGVGNYGYTF
TGTGCCAGCAGCCAAGATCGGGGGGTTGGGAACTATGGCTACACCTTC
>few|.|TRBV4-2|TRBJ2-6
CASSPPGAGANVLTF
TGTGCCAGCAGCCCCCCGGGCGCTGGGGCCAACGTCCTGACTTTC
>few|.|TRBV7-2|TRBJ1-3
CASSLYGAGGNTIYF
TGTGCCAGCAGCTTATACGGGGCTGGCGGAAACACCATATATTTT
>.|.|TRBV28|TRBJ1-1
CASTLPQVASEAFF
TGTGCCAGCACTCTCCCACAGGTTGCTTCTGAAGCTTTCTTT
>many|.|TRBV12-3/TRBV12-4|TRBJ1-4
CASSSNEKLFF
TGTGCCAGCAGTTCTAATGAAAAACTGTTTTTT
>.|TRBD2|TRBV20-1|TRBJ2-6
CSARGGGPVSGANVLTF
TGCAGTGCTAGAGGGGGGGGTCCCGTCTCTGGGGCCAACGTCCTGACTTTC
>.|.|TRBV12-3/TRBV12-4|TRBJ2-1
CASRGLASSFF
TGTGCCAGCAGGGGGTTAGCTTCTTCGTTCTTC
>.|TRBD2|TRBV20-1|TRBJ2-1
CSARDPSGRASYNEQFF
TGCAGTGCTAGAGATCCCAGCGGGAGAGCCTCCTACAATGAGCAGTTCTTC
>few|.|TRBV2|TRBJ2-7
CATTGTLTYEQYF
TGTGCCACCACCGGGACACTGACCTACGAGCAGTACTTC
>.|.|TRBV2|TRBJ2-2
CASSDLGANTGELFF
TGTGCCAGCAGTGATTTGGGTGCGAACACCGGGGAGCTGTTTTTT
>.|.|TRBV4-1|TRBJ1-2
CASSPQGTGSGGYTF
TGCGCCAGCAGCCCTCAAGGAACAGGGTCTGGCGGCTACACCTTC
>.|TRBD1|TRBV6-5|TRBJ2-3
CASSPSGQVGDTQYF
TGTGCCAGCAGCCCCTCCGGACAGGTGGGAGATACGCAGTATTTT
>.|.|TRBV10-2|TRBJ1-4
CASSGTFNEKLFF
TGCGCCAGTTCCGGGACTTTTAATGAAAAACTGTTTTTT
>few|.|TRBV5-1|TRBJ1-2
CASSYLGPQETSNYGYTF
TGCGCCAGCAGCTACTTGGGACCTCAGGAGACCTCTAACTATGGCTACACCTTC
>few|TRBD2|TRBV11-2|TRBJ2-3
CASSLELAGISDTQYF
TGTGCCAGCAGCTTAGAGCTAGCGGGGATATCGGATACGCAGTATTTT
>.|.|TRBV29-1|TRBJ1-2
CSVAGTEDYGYTF
TGCAGCGTCGCTGGGACCGAAGACTATGGCTACACCTTC
>few|.|TRBV30|TRBJ1-2
CAWSVPGGQTYGYTF
TGTGCCTGGAGTGTTCCCGGCGGACAGACCTATGGCTACACCTTC
>.|.|TRBV5-6|TRBJ1-2
CASSADGANYGYTF
TGTGCCAGCAGCGCGGACGGGGCTAACTATGGCTACACCTTC
>.|.|TRBV7-6|TRBJ1-2
CASSAETAHYGYTF
TGTGCCAGCAGCGCAGAGACAGCTCACTATGGCTACACCTTC
>few|.|TRBV2|TRBJ2-4
CASMGPGNIQYF
TGTGCCAGCATGGGTCCGGGCAACATTCAGTACTTC
>many|.|TRBV29-1|TRBJ2-1
CSVRKVGDTNEQFF
TGCAGCGTTAGGAAGGTAGGGGACACCAATGAGCAGTTCTTC
>.|TRBD1|TRBV6-1|TRBJ2-7
CASSGTGLWEQYF
TGTGCCAGCAGTGGGACAGGGCTGTGGGAGCAGTACTTC
>few|.|TRBV12-3/TRBV12-4|TRBJ1-5
CASSPRNQPQHF
TGTGCCAGCAGTCCCCGGAATCAGCCCCAGCATTTT
>.|.|TRBV12-3/TRBV12-4|TRBJ1-1
CASSPGRGSLSTEAFF
TGTGCCAGCAGCCCGGGTAGGGGAAGTTTGAGCACTGAAGCTTTCTTT
>.|TRBD1|TRBV6-1|TRBJ2-4
CASKAQGVTYIQYF
TGTGCCAGCAAAGCTCAGGGGGTAACTTACATTCAGTACTTC
>.|.|TRBV9|TRBJ1-2
CASSVGGSADYGYTF
TGTGCCAGCAGCGTGGGGGGGAGTGCAGACTATGGCTACACCTTC
>.|TRBD1|TRBV27|TRBJ2-5
CASSTTGGRETQYF
TGTGCCAGCAGTACCACAGGGGGGAGAGAGACCCAGTACTTC
>many|TRBD2|TRBV10-3|TRBJ2-5
CAISGWGGDETQYF
TGTGCCATCAGTGGCTGGGGGGGGGATGAGACCCAGTACTTC
>few|.|TRBV27|TRBJ1-1
CASRLLGVTEAFF
TGTGCCAGCAGACTTCTAGGGGTCACTGAAGCTTTCTTT
>few|.|TRBV6-5|TRBJ1-1
CASSYSIPIEIGTEAFF
TGTGCCAGCAGTTACTCGATCCCCATCGAGATCGGAACTGAAGCTTTCTTT
>few|TRBD2|TRBV7-9|TRBJ2-3
CASRFVTSGDTDTQYF
TGTGCCAGCAGGTTTGTCACTAGCGGGGACACAGATACGCAGTATTTT
>.|TRBD2|TRBV29-1|TRBJ2-7
CSVEGTSAAYEQYF
TGCAGCGTTGAGGGGACTAGCGCAGCCTACGAGCAGTACTTC
>few|TRBD2|TRBV18|TRBJ2-3
CASSPKLAGSTDTQYF
TGTGCCAGCTCACCAAAGCTAGCGGGGAGCACAGATACGCAGTATTTT